The entry that follows covers one T cell receptor beta chain sequence. What it recognizes is unknown. CDR1 SGHRS and CDR2 YFSETQ come from the germline V gene. Trimming took off 4 bases at V and 0 bases at J, with 13 bases between the two ends. This CDR3 has 16 amino acids. Each sorted population was over 95% pure. These data originate in a study of beta chain features in type 1 diabetes. About the study: Age and gender were similar between patients and healthy donors, as were cell yields.

The sequenced template was cDNA made from the entire isolated RNA. Profiled with immunoSEQ multiplex PCR; TCRdb holds only in-frame clones, not every one. The data show just over 600,000 clones, with 15% seen just once and more than 0.08% held by the top ten. The study, taken as a whole, reports: Shorter TCRB CDR3s, moderately but significantly so, were found in Type 1 diabetes patients in all four CD4+ subsets. Insertions at VDJ junctions were less frequent in type 1 diabetes patients. These patients also deleted more nucleotides at the same junctions.

The receptor was derived from a young man in good health. Sequenced material: naive CD4+ T cells from blood. This chain uses TRBV5-1 with TRBJ2-2, with D maybe TRBD1 (6 bases). CDR3 DNA sequence: TGCGCCAGCAGCACAGGACAGATCTCGAACACCGGGGAGCTGTTTTTT. The encoded protein is CASSTGQISNTGELFF.